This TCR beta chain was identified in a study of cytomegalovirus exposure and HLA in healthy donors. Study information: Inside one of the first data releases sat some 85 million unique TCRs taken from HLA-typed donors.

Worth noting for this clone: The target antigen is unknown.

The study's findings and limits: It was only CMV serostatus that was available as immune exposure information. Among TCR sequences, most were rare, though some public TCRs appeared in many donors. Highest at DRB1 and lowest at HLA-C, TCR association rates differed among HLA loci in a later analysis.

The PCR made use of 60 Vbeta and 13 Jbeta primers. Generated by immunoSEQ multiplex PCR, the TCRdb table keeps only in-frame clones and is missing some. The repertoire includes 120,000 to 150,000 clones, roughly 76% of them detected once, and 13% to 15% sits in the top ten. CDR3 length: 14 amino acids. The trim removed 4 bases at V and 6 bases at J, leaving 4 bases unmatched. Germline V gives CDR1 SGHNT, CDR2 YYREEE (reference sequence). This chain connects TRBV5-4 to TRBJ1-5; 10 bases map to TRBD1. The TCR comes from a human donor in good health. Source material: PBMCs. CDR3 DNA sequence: TGTGCCAGCAGCCTGGACAGGGGGAGTCAGCCCCAGCATTTT. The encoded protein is CASSLDRGSQPQHF.